The 26 T cell receptor beta chains below were found in one sample sequenced in a study of CD8 T cells in ankylosing spondylitis (dated by TCRdb to the late 2010s). Study-wide findings and limitations: Blood from ankylosing spondylitis patients appeared to be characterized by a TCR beta motif made up of about 8 highly homologous amino acid variants.

To prepare the library, 5' RACE was applied. Sequencing was carried out with an Illumina HiSeq 2500. The public reads were reprocessed in TCRdb via fastp at Q25 and MiXCR, keeping in-frame beta chains. Rows are unified per CDR3 protein, each entry keeping the most common DNA and genes. The sample includes about 390,000 distinct CDR3 sequences, with approximately 20% observed a single time. Clones ranked in the top ten supply roughly a sixth of the sample. No antigen has been identified for these receptors. The sequenced sample was blood, either unsorted or a sorted T cell fraction (not recorded which). All receptors derive from a male donor with ankylosing spondylitis.

This chain joins TRBV2 and TRBJ1-5; D uncertain. Trimming took off 5 bases at V and 5 bases at J, with 10 bases between the two ends. CDR3 length: 13 residues. Germline loops: CDR1 SNHLY, CDR2 FYNNEI. The CDR3 loop is CASSWVVDQPQHF. In DNA, the CDR3 is TGTGCCAGCAGTTGGGTTGTGGATCAGCCCCAGCATTTT.

This clonotype occurred a few times. V is TRBV11-3 and J is TRBJ2-1; 7 positions agree with TRBD1. The germline gives CDR1 SGHNT, CDR2 YENEEA. The CDR3 has 16 amino acids. V lost 5 bases to trimming and J lost 1 base; unmatched junction nucleotides: 8. The CDR3 reads CASSSGQVASYNEQFF. The CDR3 DNA reads TGTGCCAGCAGCAGCGGACAGGTGGCTTCCTACAATGAGCAGTTCTTC.

This sequence joins TRBV2 and TRBJ2-1; the D is unclear. V lost 0 bases and J lost 5, with 11 bases in between. The length of the CDR3 is 15 residues. CDR1 SNHLY and CDR2 FYNNEI come from the germline V gene. The CDR3 nucleotides read TGTGCCAGCAGTGAAGCGCGGCAGGTGAACAATGAGCAGTTCTTC. It codes for CASSEARQVNNEQFF.

The DNA of the CDR3 is TGTGCCAGCAGCTTCGGACAGGGCAGAAGTTATAATTCACCCCTCCACTTT. Its protein product is CASSFGQGRSYNSPLHF. The chain joins TRBV7-2 to TRBJ1-6; 8 bases are shared with TRBD1. Per the germline V gene, CDR1 is SGHTA and CDR2 is FQGNSA. Trimming cost V 3 bases and J 4 bases; bases outside gene matches: 8. The CDR3 sequence is 17 residues long.

This clonotype has only a few counts. The rearrangement links TRBV20-1 to TRBJ1-1; perhaps TRBD1 as D (5 bases). Germline loops: CDR1 DFQATT, CDR2 SNEGSKA (reference sequence). The CDR3 has 16 amino acids. V was trimmed by 2 bases and J by 1 base, leaving 17 bases between them. Here the CDR3 DNA reads TGCAGTGCTAGATATTTCGGGGGAACGGGGAACACTGAAGCTTTCTTT. Translating it yields CSARYFGGTGNTEAFF.

This rearrangement joins TRBV29-1 to TRBJ1-4; D is possibly TRBD1 (6 bases). The CDR3 runs to 14 residues. Germline V gene lookup returns CDR1 SQVTM and CDR2 ANQGSEA. V was shortened by 4 bases and J by 4 bases, with 13 bases between the two germline ends. This chain's CDR3 is CSVGGGGLNEKLFF. The CDR3 nucleotides read TGCAGCGTTGGGGGGGGCGGACTTAATGAAAAACTGTTTTTT.

In nucleotides, the CDR3 is TGTGCCAGCAGCCTTATCCGGGACACCGTCTACGAGCAGTACTTC. Its protein product is CASSLIRDTVYEQYF. The gene calls are TRBV7-2 and TRBJ2-7; TRBD1 might be the D (6 bases). CDR3 length: 15 residues. The ends were cut back, 5 bases at V and 3 bases at J, with 17 bases in the middle. In germline, CDR1 is SGHTA, CDR2 FQGNSA.

The chain links TRBV24-1 to TRBJ1-5; D is unresolved. Trimming removed 3 bases at V and 1 base at J, with 0 bases between. Germline V gene sequence: CDR1 KGHDR, CDR2 SFDVKD. The CDR3 loop spans 12 amino acids. The CDR3 nucleotides are TGTGCCACCAGTGATAGCAATCAGCCCCAGCATTTT. Translation: CATSDSNQPQHF.

The chain carries TRBV20-1 and TRBJ1-1; perhaps TRBD1 as D (6 bases). V dropped 0 bases and J dropped 1 base, with 18 bases sitting between them. Germline V CDR1 and CDR2: DFQATT, SNEGSKA (reference sequence). The CDR3 consists of 17 residues. CDR3 nucleotides: TGCAGTGCTAGAGATCTCTTCACAGGGTGGGGGAACACTGAAGCTTTCTTT. Encoded protein: CSARDLFTGWGNTEAFF.

This clonotype was seen a few times. This chain connects TRBV6-1 to TRBJ2-7; no clear D gene. The V gene lost 7 bases and the J gene lost 0 bases, with 19 bases spanning the gap. This CDR3 spans 16 amino acids. Germline loops: CDR1 MNHNS, CDR2 SASEGT. CDR3 in DNA: TGTGCCAGCACCTTATCTGGGCCAGTTGGCTCCTACGAGCAGTACTTC. Protein sequence: CASTLSGPVGSYEQYF.

This clonotype has a handful of counts. The chain couples TRBV20-1 to TRBJ2-7; D is undetermined. The CDR3 is 10 residues long. Trimming left V 6 bases short and J 3 bases short, with 6 bases between. Germline-derived CDR1 and CDR2 are DFQATT and SNEGSKA (reference sequence). The CDR3 here is CSARIYEQYF. DNA for the CDR3: TGCAGTGCCAGAATCTACGAGCAGTACTTC.

The chain joins TRBV12-3 or TRBV12-4 to TRBJ1-1, with a tentative D call TRBD1 (6 bases). V lost 3 bases and J lost 4, with 12 bases in between. The CDR3 length is 14 residues. The CDR3: CASSLGGGLTEAFF. In DNA, the CDR3 is TGTGCCAGCAGTTTGGGGGGGGGCCTCACTGAAGCTTTCTTT.

The gene calls are TRBV30 and TRBJ2-2; D may be TRBD1 or TRBD2 (5 bases each). Germline V gene lookup returns CDR1 GTSNPN and CDR2 SVGIG (reference sequence). The CDR3 has 14 amino acids. CDR3 coding DNA: TGTGCGGCCTCCGGGACCTTGGGAACCGGGGAGCTGTTTTTT. Translation: CAASGTLGTGELFF.

The CDR3 DNA is TGCAGTGCTAACAGGGACTTCTGGAGCTACGAGCAGTACTTC. It is translated as CSANRDFWSYEQYF. The chain links TRBV20-1 to TRBJ2-7; perhaps D is TRBD1 or TRBD2 (6 bases each). Germline loops: CDR1 DFQATT, CDR2 SNEGSKA (reference sequence). Trimming left V 4 bases short and J 3 bases short, with 16 bases between. The length of the CDR3 is 14 residues.

The chain combines TRBV7-2 with TRBJ2-7; 8 positions match TRBD2. V lost 1 base and J lost 5; bases outside the gene matches: 7. This CDR3 is 15 amino acids long. CDR1 and CDR2 from the germline V gene are SGHTA and FQGNSA. DNA of the CDR3: TGTGCCAGCAGCTTAGGGCTCTCCGGGAGGGACGAGCAGTACTTC. It codes for CASSLGLSGRDEQYF.

The sample holds many counts of this clonotype. V is TRBV25-1 and J is TRBJ1-4, with 9 bases identical to TRBD1. The CDR3 is 15 amino acids. In germline, CDR1 is MGHDK, CDR2 SYGVNS. V lost 5 bases to trimming and J lost 7 bases; unmatched junction nucleotides: 8. The CDR3, as DNA: TGTGCCAGCAGTACCGGGACAGGGTGGTTTGAAAAACTGTTTTTT. As protein: CASSTGTGWFEKLFF.

The chain combines TRBV4-3 with TRBJ2-5; 8 bases match TRBD1. This CDR3 comprises 16 residues. With V trimmed by 4 bases and J by 4 bases, 11 bases remained unmatched. The germline V gene encodes CDR1 LGHNA and CDR2 YSLEER. As DNA, the CDR3 is TGCGCCAGCAGCCCCAATCCCGGACAGGGTGGAGAGACCCAGTACTTC. Translating it yields CASSPNPGQGGETQYF.

The chain recombines TRBV29-1 with TRBJ1-4; D gene ambiguous. Trimming took 6 bases from V and 4 from J, leaving 12 bases between them. The CDR3 is 13 amino acids. Germline CDR1 is SQVTM and CDR2 is ANQGSEA. The CDR3 DNA follows: TGCAGCGTGGCCCGGGCTGATAATGAAAAACTGTTTTTT. Its protein is CSVARADNEKLFF.

The rearrangement joins TRBV19 to TRBJ2-2; 10 bases line up with TRBD2. The CDR3 is made up of 16 amino acids. J was trimmed by 4 bases and V by 3 bases; bases with no gene match: 5. Germline CDR1 and CDR2: LNHDA and SQIVND (reference sequence). The CDR3 coding sequence is TGTGCCAGTAGTATCCCTAGCGGGAGAGGCACCGGGGAGCTGTTTTTT. It codes for CASSIPSGRGTGELFF.

J is TRBJ2-1 and V is TRBV3-1, with TRBD2 matching over 9 bases. The germline CDR1 and CDR2 sequences are LGHDT and YNNKEL (reference sequence). The CDR3 runs 15 residues. Trimming removed 5 bases from V and 5 bases from J; junction bases left unmatched: 7. The chain's CDR3 is CASSYMGLADNEQFF. For the CDR3, the DNA is TGTGCCAGCAGCTACATGGGACTAGCCGACAATGAGCAGTTCTTC.

This clonotype came up a few times. This chain connects TRBV7-2 to TRBJ2-2; no clear D. Germline V CDR1 and CDR2: SGHTA, FQGNSA. This CDR3 comprises 14 residues. Trimming cost V 3 bases and J 7 bases, with 12 bases left between them. Here the CDR3 reads CASSLDQLRGELFF. CDR3 DNA sequence: TGTGCCAGCAGCTTGGATCAGTTGCGCGGGGAGCTGTTTTTT.

The genes are TRBV25-1 and TRBJ1-2; possible D gene TRBD1, 5 bases. V lost 2 bases to trimming and J lost 4 bases, with 11 bases between them. There are 14 residues in the CDR3. Germline V lookup: CDR1 MGHDK, CDR2 SYGVNS. The CDR3 here is CASSEVGDAYGYTF. For the CDR3, the DNA is TGTGCCAGCAGTGAAGTAGGGGATGCCTATGGCTACACCTTC.

This clonotype was seen a handful of times. The chain joins TRBV24-1 to TRBJ2-7, with 11 bases identical to TRBD1. Germline lookup yields CDR1 KGHDR and CDR2 SFDVKD. V was pared by 4 bases and J by 3 bases, with 7 bases of the junction left unmatched. The CDR3 loop spans 16 amino acids. The CDR3 region is CATSDPGQGANYEQYF. The CDR3 coding sequence is TGTGCCACCAGTGACCCCGGACAGGGGGCCAACTACGAGCAGTACTTC.

The sample holds many counts of this clonotype. The chain links TRBV5-1 to TRBJ2-1; D ambiguous. CDR3 length equals 15 residues. CDR1 SGHRS and CDR2 YFSETQ come from the germline V gene. Trimming left V 0 bases short and J 0 bases short, with 7 bases between. The CDR3 region has the DNA TGCGCCAGCAGCTTGGACCTATCCTCCTACAATGAGCAGTTCTTC. It is translated as CASSLDLSSYNEQFF.

As DNA, the CDR3 is TGTGCCAGCAGTGAAGTATTAAGGGAGACCCAGTACTTC. It is translated as CASSEVLRETQYF. This chain links TRBV6-1 with TRBJ2-5; D remains unclear. This CDR3 comprises 13 residues. Trimming cost V 1 base and J 5 bases, with 8 bases left between them. CDR1 MNHNS and CDR2 SASEGT come from the germline V gene.

The rearrangement uses TRBV7-3 and TRBJ2-7, with a weak D call TRBD1 (6 bases). Trimming left V 4 bases short and J 0 bases short, with 13 bases between. Germline lookup yields CDR1 SGHTA and CDR2 FQGTGA. This CDR3 is built from 15 residues. CDR3 region: CASSSTGSISYEQYF. In DNA form, the CDR3 reads TGTGCCAGCAGCTCTACAGGGAGCATCTCCTACGAGCAGTACTTC.